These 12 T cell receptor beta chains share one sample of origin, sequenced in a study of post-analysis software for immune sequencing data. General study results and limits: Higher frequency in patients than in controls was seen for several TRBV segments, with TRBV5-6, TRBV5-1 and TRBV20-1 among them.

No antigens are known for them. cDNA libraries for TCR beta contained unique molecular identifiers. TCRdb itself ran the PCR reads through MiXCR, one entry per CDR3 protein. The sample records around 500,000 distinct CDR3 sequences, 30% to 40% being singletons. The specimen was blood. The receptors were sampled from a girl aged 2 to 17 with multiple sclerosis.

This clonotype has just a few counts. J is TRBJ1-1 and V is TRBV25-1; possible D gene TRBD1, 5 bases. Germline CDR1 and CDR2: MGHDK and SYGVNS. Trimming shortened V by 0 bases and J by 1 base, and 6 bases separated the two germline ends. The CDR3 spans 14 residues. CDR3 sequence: CASSEYQGNTEAFF. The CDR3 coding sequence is TGTGCCAGCAGTGAATATCAGGGGAACACTGAAGCTTTCTTT. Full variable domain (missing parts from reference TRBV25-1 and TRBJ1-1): EADIYQTPRYLVIGTGKKITLECSQTMGHDKMYWYQQDPGMELHLIHYSYGVNSTEKGDLSSESTVSRIRTEHFPLTLESARPSHTSQYLCASSEYQGNTEAFFGQGTRLTVV.

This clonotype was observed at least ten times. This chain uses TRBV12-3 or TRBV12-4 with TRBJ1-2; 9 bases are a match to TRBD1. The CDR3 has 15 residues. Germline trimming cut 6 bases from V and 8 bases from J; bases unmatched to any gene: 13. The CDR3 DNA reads TGTGCCAGCAGCTATAATCCCGGGACAGGGAACGGCTACACCTTC. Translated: CASSYNPGTGNGYTF.

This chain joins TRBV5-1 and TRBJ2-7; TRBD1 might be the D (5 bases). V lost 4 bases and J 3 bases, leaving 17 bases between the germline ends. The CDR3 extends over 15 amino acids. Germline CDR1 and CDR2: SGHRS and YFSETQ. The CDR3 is CASSQRQGGVYEQYF. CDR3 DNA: TGCGCCAGCAGCCAAAGGCAGGGTGGGGTCTACGAGCAGTACTTC. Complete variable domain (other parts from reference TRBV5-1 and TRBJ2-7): KAGVTQTPRYLIKTRGQQVTLSCSPISGHRSVSWYQQTPGQGLQFLFEYFSETQRNKGNFPGRFSGRQFSNSRSEMNVSTLELGDSALYLCASSQRQGGVYEQYFGPGTRLTVT.

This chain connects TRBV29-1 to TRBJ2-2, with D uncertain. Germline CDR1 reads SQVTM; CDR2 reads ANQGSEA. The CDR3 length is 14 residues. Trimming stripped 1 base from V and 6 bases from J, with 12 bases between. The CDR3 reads CSVEVRKPPGELFF. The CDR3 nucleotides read TGCAGCGTTGAAGTCCGGAAACCGCCCGGGGAGCTGTTTTTT.

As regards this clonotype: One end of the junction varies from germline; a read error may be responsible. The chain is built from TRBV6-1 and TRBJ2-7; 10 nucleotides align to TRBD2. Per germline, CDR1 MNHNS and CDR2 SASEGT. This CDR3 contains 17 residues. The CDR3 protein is CAGSGTTSGVGSYEQYF. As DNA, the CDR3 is TGTGCCGGCAGTGGGACTACTAGCGGGGTTGGATCCTACGAGCAGTACTTC.

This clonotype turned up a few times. In nucleotides, the CDR3 is TGTGCCAGCAGCCCTACAGGGGGCCCCTATGGCTACACCTTC. This codes for CASSPTGGPYGYTF. The chain uses TRBV27 and TRBJ1-2, with TRBD1 matching 9 bases. The CDR3 contains 14 residues. Germline V gene data show CDR1 as MNHEY and CDR2 as SMNVEV (reference sequence). V lost 6 bases to trimming and J lost 4 bases; unmatched junction nucleotides: 6.

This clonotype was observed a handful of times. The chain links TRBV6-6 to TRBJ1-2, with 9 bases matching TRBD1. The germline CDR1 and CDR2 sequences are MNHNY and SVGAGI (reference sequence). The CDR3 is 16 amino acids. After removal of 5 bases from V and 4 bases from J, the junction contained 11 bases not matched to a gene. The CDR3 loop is CASSHNRDRAIYGYTF. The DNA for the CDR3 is TGTGCCAGCAGTCACAACCGGGACAGGGCAATCTATGGCTACACCTTC.

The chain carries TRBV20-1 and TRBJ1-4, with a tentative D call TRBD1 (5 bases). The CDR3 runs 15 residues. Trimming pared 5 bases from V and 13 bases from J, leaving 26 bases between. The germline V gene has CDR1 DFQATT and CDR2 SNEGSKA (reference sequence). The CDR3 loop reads CSAGTLGGARVGLFF. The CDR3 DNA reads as TGCAGTGCTGGAACGCTAGGCGGGGCCAGAGTCGGACTGTTTTTT.

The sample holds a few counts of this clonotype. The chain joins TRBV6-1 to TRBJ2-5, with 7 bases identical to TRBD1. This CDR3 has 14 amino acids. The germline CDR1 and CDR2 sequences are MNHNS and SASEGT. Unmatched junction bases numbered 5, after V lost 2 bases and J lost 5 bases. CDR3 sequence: CASSERGQGETQYF. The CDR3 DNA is TGTGCCAGCAGTGAAAGGGGGCAGGGGGAGACCCAGTACTTC.

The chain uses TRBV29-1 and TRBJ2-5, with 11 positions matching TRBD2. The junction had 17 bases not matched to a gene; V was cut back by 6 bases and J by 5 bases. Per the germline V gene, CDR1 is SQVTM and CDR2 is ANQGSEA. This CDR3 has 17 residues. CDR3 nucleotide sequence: TGCAGCGTCCGACACCTCACTAGCGGGGGACTCGGGGAGACCCAGTACTTC. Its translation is CSVRHLTSGGLGETQYF.

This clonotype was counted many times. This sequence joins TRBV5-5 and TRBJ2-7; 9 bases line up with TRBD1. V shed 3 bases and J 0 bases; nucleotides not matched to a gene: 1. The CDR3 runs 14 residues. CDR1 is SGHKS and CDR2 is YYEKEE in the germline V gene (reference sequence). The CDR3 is CASSWGQGSYEQYF. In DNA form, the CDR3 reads TGTGCCAGCAGCTGGGGACAGGGCTCCTACGAGCAGTACTTC.

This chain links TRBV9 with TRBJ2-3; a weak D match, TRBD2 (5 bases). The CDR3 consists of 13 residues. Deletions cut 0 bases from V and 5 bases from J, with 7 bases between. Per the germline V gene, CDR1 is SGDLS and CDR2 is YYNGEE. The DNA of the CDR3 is TGTGCCAGCAGCGTAGCCCGGGGAGATACGCAGTATTTT. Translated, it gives CASSVARGDTQYF.